This entry features one TCR beta chain sequence. The data were taken from a study of blood T cell repertoires in COVID-19. Study context: COVID-19 samples collected from the United States, Italy and Spain covered acute and convalescent phases.

V shed 0 bases and J 14 bases; nucleotides not matched to a gene: 10. The V gene's germline CDR1 is MGHRA and CDR2 YSYEKL. This CDR3 has 16 amino acids. As originally analysed: For nucleated cells, counts were estimated from reference gene primer amplification. Assay used: immunoSEQ multiplex PCR; TCRdb lists only in-frame clones, some missing. The DNA gave D and trimming, while V, J and clone size come from that table. The sample holds 50,000 to 75,000 clones; about 88% are singletons and the top ten take about 20%. The sequenced sample consisted of peripheral blood. The chain links TRBV4-1 to TRBJ2-2, with 12 nucleotides matching TRBD2. This sequence was found in a woman in her forties or fifties with active or convalescent COVID-19. In nucleotides, the CDR3 is TGCGCCAGCAGCCAAGACAGGACTAGCGGGATACGAGACCTGTTTTTT. Translated: CASSQDRTSGIRDLFF.